This note documents a single T cell receptor (beta chain) sequence. The data derive from a study of blood T cell repertoires in COVID-19. Study summary: There were acute and convalescent COVID-19 samples, and they came from the United States, Italy and Spain. Sample material is recorded as cDNA or gDNA derived from T cells, B-cell-depleted T cells, or PBMCs.

Per the original methods: Amplification with reference gene primers provided the estimates of nucleated cell counts. The protocol was immunoSEQ multiplex PCR, while the TCRdb copy is restricted to in-frame clones and leaves out a portion. The DNA was the basis for D and trimming; V, J and clone size are from that table. This sample has around 99,000 clones, with about nine tenths found just once. Germline-derived CDR1 and CDR2 are SGHDT and YYEEEE. Trimming cost V 1 base and J 3 bases, with 11 bases left between them. The CDR3 consists of 15 residues. The gene calls are TRBV5-6 and TRBJ2-4, with D tentatively TRBD2 (6 bases). Sequencing was performed on peripheral blood. The receptor was isolated from a man aged 50 or older with acute or convalescent COVID-19. CDR3 coding DNA: TGTGCCAGCAGCTTGAGCGGGCTGGGCAAAAACATTCAGTACTTC. It yields the protein CASSLSGLGKNIQYF.